Listed here are 15 T cell receptor beta chains from one sample, sequenced in a study of early T cells in non-severe SARS-CoV-2 infection. TCRdb called the 5' RACE reads again in MiXCR, with one record for every CDR3 protein. The repertoire consists of approximately 27,000 distinct CDR3 sequences, with roughly a tenth occurring once and the leading ten covering roughly 15%. The sample was whole blood. These receptors came from an adult who was a healthcare worker with PCR-confirmed SARS-CoV-2 infection or an uninfected control (not recorded which).

This clonotype was seen many times. The V and J genes are TRBV5-6 and TRBJ2-6; a possible D gene is TRBD2 (6 bases). The CDR3 is 16 amino acids. CDR1 is SGHDT and CDR2 is YYEEEE in the germline V gene. Between the trimmed V and J ends, which lost 0 bases and 6 bases, there was a span of 13 bases. The CDR3 DNA follows: TGTGCCAGCAGCTTGGCCGGGGGTTCAGCGGCCAACGTCCTGACTTTC. It encodes CASSLAGGSAANVLTF.

This clonotype turned up a few times. V gene TRBV7-3 combines with J gene TRBJ1-1, with D perhaps TRBD1 (5 bases). Trimming stripped 5 bases from V and 4 bases from J, with 11 bases between. This CDR3 is 13 amino acids long. In germline, CDR1 is SGHTA, CDR2 FQGTGA. For the CDR3, the DNA is TGTGCCAGCAGCCCCAATGGGGGCACTGAAGCTTTCTTT. Translated, it gives CASSPNGGTEAFF.

At least ten counts were recorded for this clonotype. The V gene is TRBV11-2, the J gene TRBJ2-7, with TRBD2 as a possible D gene (7 bases). The CDR3 totals 17 residues. Germline loops: CDR1 SGHAT, CDR2 FQNNGV. The V end lost 5 bases, the J end lost 5 bases, and 25 bases lay between the germline ends. The CDR3 here is CASSHPNQFRGGNEQYF. The CDR3 DNA reads as TGTGCCAGCAGCCATCCCAATCAATTCAGGGGAGGGAACGAGCAGTACTTC.

This clonotype was counted at least ten times. The chain has TRBV3-1 and TRBJ2-3; no definite D call. V lost 5 bases and J 4 bases, leaving 10 bases between the germline ends. CDR1 and CDR2 (germline): LGHDT, YNNKEL (reference sequence). This CDR3 contains 13 residues. DNA for the CDR3: TGTGCCAGCAGCAACGGCCGATCAGATACGCAGTATTTT. It encodes CASSNGRSDTQYF.

In this sample, this clonotype turned up many times. The genes are TRBV6-5 and TRBJ2-3, with D possibly matching TRBD1 (5 bases). This CDR3 comprises 16 residues. Trimming removed 2 bases from V and 2 bases from J, with 14 bases in between. CDR1 and CDR2 (germline): MNHEY, SVGAGI. In DNA, the CDR3 is TGTGCCAGCAGTTACGATGGGGCTGGAGCCACAGATACGCAGTATTTT. Encoded protein: CASSYDGAGATDTQYF.

This clonotype came up many times. This chain links TRBV7-3 with TRBJ2-2; D is undetermined. Germline loops: CDR1 SGHTA, CDR2 FQGTGA. The CDR3 contains 15 residues. The ends were cut back, 1 base at V and 0 bases at J, with 6 bases in the middle. The CDR3 region has the DNA TGTGCCAGCAGCTTAATTGGGTCGAACACCGGGGAGCTGTTTTTT. This codes for CASSLIGSNTGELFF.

J is TRBJ2-3 and V is TRBV6-1; maybe TRBD1 (6 bases). Trimming removed 6 bases at V and 4 bases at J, with 17 bases between. Germline-derived CDR1 and CDR2 are MNHNS and SASEGT. The CDR3 has 15 residues. CDR3 in DNA: TGTGCCAGCAGGGACAGTCCTGGAGTCGCAGATACGCAGTATTTT. Translated: CASRDSPGVADTQYF.

By sample share, this clonotype is medium-sized. V and J are TRBV6-2 or TRBV6-3 and TRBJ1-1; D perhaps matches TRBD1 (5 bases). Germline V CDR1 and CDR2: MNHEY, SVGEGT. The CDR3 length is 13 residues. The V gene lost 11 bases and the J gene lost 7 bases, with 20 bases spanning the gap. CDR3 sequence (DNA): TGTGCCGGGGGACGGGGCTTTACTAGTGAAGCTTTCTTT. As protein: CAGGRGFTSEAFF.

This clonotype was seen a few times. The V and J genes are TRBV27 and TRBJ1-2; D is undetermined. CDR1 is MNHEY, CDR2 SMNVEV, per germline (reference sequence). The V and J ends lost 6 bases and 2 bases respectively, with 13 bases between them. The CDR3 runs 14 residues. The CDR3 DNA reads TGTGCCAGCAGCCAGACGTGGCCCAACTATGGCTACACCTTC. Translating gives CASSQTWPNYGYTF.

The chain recombines TRBV5-1 with TRBJ1-4; the D gene is possibly TRBD1 (6 bases). Trimming took 4 bases from V and 0 from J, leaving 13 bases between them. This CDR3 is 16 amino acids long. The germline V gene encodes CDR1 SGHRS and CDR2 YFSETQ. The CDR3 loop reads CASSMDRVSTNEKLFF. The DNA for the CDR3 is TGCGCCAGCAGCATGGACAGAGTGTCAACTAATGAAAAACTGTTTTTT.

This clonotype has more than one count but fewer than ten. Written as DNA, the CDR3 is TGCGCCAGCAGCCAAGACAGGAACCTCCTCGGAGGCTACACCTTC. Translating gives CASSQDRNLLGGYTF. V is TRBV4-3 and J is TRBJ1-2; D gene ambiguous. Germline assignment: CDR1 LGHNA and CDR2 YSLEER. The V end was cut by 0 bases, the J end by 8 bases, with 16 bases between. The CDR3 runs to 15 residues.

This chain joins TRBV6-5 and TRBJ1-1; 8 bases align to TRBD1. Per germline, CDR1 MNHEY and CDR2 SVGAGI. The V segment lost 2 bases and the J segment 0 bases; nucleotides outside the gene matches: 2. The CDR3 has 15 residues. The CDR3: CASSYQGALNTEAFF. The CDR3, as DNA: TGTGCCAGCAGTTACCAGGGGGCCCTGAACACTGAAGCTTTCTTT.

This clonotype was seen ten or more times. J is TRBJ1-2 and V is TRBV30, with D hard to call. Germline CDR1 and CDR2: GTSNPN and SVGIG (reference sequence). Trimming shortened V by 7 bases and J by 6 bases, and 15 bases separated the two germline ends. The CDR3 spans 12 residues. CDR3: CAFLVGVHGYTF. CDR3 DNA sequence: TGTGCCTTCTTGGTCGGGGTTCATGGCTACACCTTC.

This clonotype was found many times. The J gene is TRBJ2-7, the V gene TRBV4-3; 9 bases map to TRBD1. Germline lookup yields CDR1 LGHNA and CDR2 YSLEER. The CDR3 is 15 residues long. J lost 2 bases, V lost 4 bases, and 6 bases had no gene match. The CDR3 reads CASSPGTGRPYEQYF. The CDR3 coding sequence is TGCGCCAGCAGCCCCGGGACAGGGCGTCCCTACGAGCAGTACTTC.

This clonotype was picked up many times. This CDR3 is CASSFRSYEQYF. CDR3 coding DNA: TGTGCCAGCAGCTTCCGGTCCTACGAGCAGTACTTC. The chain has TRBV7-9 and TRBJ2-7; D not resolved. Germline CDR1 SEHNR, CDR2 FQNEAQ (reference sequence). V was shortened by 3 bases and J by 1 base, with 4 bases between the two germline ends. This CDR3 is 12 amino acids long.